Sequencing of this T cell receptor (beta chain) was carried out in a study of cytomegalovirus exposure and HLA in healthy donors. Turning to the study itself: Sequencing of about 179 million T cells in an earlier analysis found about 120 million unique TCR beta sequences.

PCR employed 60 Vbeta and 13 Jbeta primers. Clones were read by immunoSEQ multiplex PCR, and TCRdb kept only the in-frame ones, dropping some. This sample's table reports about 130,000 clones. In germline, CDR1 is KGHSH, CDR2 LQKENI. The CDR3 extends over 15 amino acids. V lost 0 bases to trimming and J lost 0 bases, with 7 bases between them. Study results and caveats: It was only CMV serostatus that was available as immune exposure information. Indistinguishable V segments such as TRBV6-2 and TRBV6-3 were excluded. There were a few CMV-associated chains whose specificity for CMV antigens was confirmed in vitro.

Regarding this clone: As yet, its antigen is unknown.

The clonotype originates from a man under 40 in good health and CMV-seronegative. The genes are TRBV18 and TRBJ2-3; TRBD1 might be the D (6 bases). Sequencing was done on a sample of PBMCs. For the CDR3, the DNA is TGTGCCAGCTCACCACCGACAGGAAGCACAGATACGCAGTATTTT. Translation gives CASSPPTGSTDTQYF.